This T cell receptor (beta chain) was documented in a study of response to subunit inactivated influenza vaccine listed by TCRdb under 2018. Broadly, across the study: To follow how T cells responded to a trivalent subunit inactivated influenza vaccine, the researchers relied on deep quantitative profiling of the T cell receptor repertoire.

The paper as a whole reports these results and caveats: It was suggested by the authors that each seasonal influenza vaccination may recruit only a limited number of new T cells.

Library generation was performed with RT-PCR. TCRdb shows the sequencer as Illumina HiSeq 2500. In TCRdb, the public reads were trimmed at Q25 with fastp and aligned with MiXCR, with productive beta chains retained. Merged by CDR3 protein, the rows form single entries marked with the most common genes and DNA. Counted in this sample were about 800,000 distinct CDR3 sequences; 21% of them appeared once. Of the sample, 10% is held by the ten largest clones. About this clonotype: Its antigen is unknown. No clone much larger than this one lies a single base away; base qualities are absent.

Including the terminal cysteine and phenylalanine, the CDR3 comprises 16 residues. This entry keeps only the CDR3 DNA: 48 bases, framed from base 1. Germline trimming amounts to 3 bases on V and 3 bases on J, with 8 as the count of junction bases outside the gene matches. From a lookup of the germline V gene, CDR1 and CDR2 are KGHSH and LQKENI. The TCR comes from a man aged 50 to 60 who received an inactivated influenza vaccine. Donor details come from another sample of the same person, matched by shared clones. Here the chain combines TRBV18 and TRBJ1-5, with 7 junctional bases fitting TRBD1. Sequenced here: PBMCs from blood, sampled approximately 5 days after vaccination. The DNA sequence follows: TGTGCCAGCTCACCCGGACAGGCGAAAAACAATCAGCCCCAGCATTTT. This sequence encodes CASSPGQAKNNQPQHF.